This TCR beta chain is from a study of blood T cell repertoires in COVID-19. Profiled with immunoSEQ multiplex PCR; TCRdb holds only in-frame clones, not every one. The sample has about 230,000 clones; approximately 88% are singletons. This CDR3 contains 13 residues. The V end was cut by 2 bases, the J end by 6 bases, with 11 bases between. Looked up from germline, CDR1 is SQVTM and CDR2 is ANQGSEA. The gene calls are TRBV29-1 and TRBJ1-5, with a tentative D call TRBD1 (5 bases). Sequencing was done on a sample of PBMCs or T cells enriched from blood (not recorded which). This receptor was obtained from a woman aged 40 to 49 with acute COVID-19. CDR3 DNA: TGCAGCGTTGAACAGGGTAACGGTCAGCCCCAGCATTTT. The encoded protein is CSVEQGNGQPQHF.